This T cell receptor beta chain was obtained from a study of blood T cell repertoires in COVID-19. In the original workflow: Amplification from reference gene primers served as the basis for estimated nucleated cell counts. The table came from immunoSEQ multiplex PCR; TCRdb's copy has only in-frame clones and leaves some out. V and J calls and clone size follow that table, whereas D and trimming were derived from the DNA. The data hold under 300,000 clones, with 80% to 90% observed a single time. Germline CDR1 and CDR2: MNHEY and SMNVEV (reference sequence). After removal of 5 bases from V and 5 bases from J, the junction contained 9 bases not matched to a gene. CDR3 length equals 14 residues.

V and J are TRBV27 and TRBJ2-7, with 7 bases lining up with TRBD1. The sequencing sample was made of peripheral blood. The clonotype originates from a woman aged 50 to 60 who had recovered from COVID-19. In nucleotides, the CDR3 is TGTGCCAGCAGTCCCAGACAGGGACGGGACGAGCAGTACTTC. This sequence encodes CASSPRQGRDEQYF.